Listed below are T cell receptor beta chains from one sample, sequenced in a study of post-analysis software for immune sequencing data. MiXCR was run by TCRdb on the PCR reads, yielding one entry per CDR3 protein. The table shows 750,000 to 950,000 distinct CDR3 sequences, with roughly 50% occurring only once. The sequenced sample was blood. The receptors here all came from a girl aged 5 to 17 with multiple sclerosis. Each CDR3 is given with its conserved first and last residue. The D gene is left open where the match is weak. Clone size is shown for a subset of rows, as once, few, many or a class of expanded clone.

>TRBD2|TRBJ2-3|NA|TRBV27
CASSFYPTSGSLSTDTQYF
TGTGCCAGCAGTTTCTACCCGACTAGCGGGAGTTTAAGCACAGATACGCAGTATTTT
>NA|TRBJ1-2|NA|TRBV7-9
CASSWREGYTF
TGTGCCAGTAGCTGGAGGGAAGGCTACACCTTC
>TRBD2|TRBJ2-3|NA|TRBV13
CASSKLAEGGPDTQYF
TGTGCCAGCAGCAAACTAGCGGAGGGGGGCCCAGATACGCAGTATTTT
>TRBD2|TRBJ2-1|NA|TRBV6-1
CASSDEGLAGESDEQFF
TGTGCCAGCAGTGACGAGGGACTAGCGGGAGAGTCCGATGAGCAGTTCTTC
>NA|TRBJ1-6|few|TRBV5-1
CASSLEADSPLHF
TGCGCCAGCAGCCTGGAGGCGGATTCACCCCTCCACTTT
>TRBD1|TRBJ1-6|many|TRBV20-1
CSARDRDRGVSPLHF
TGCAGTGCTAGAGATCGGGACAGGGGGGTTTCACCCCTCCACTTT
>NA|TRBJ1-1|NA|TRBV27
CASSHGQLNTEAFF
TGTGCCAGCAGCCACGGACAGCTGAACACTGAAGCTTTCTTT
>TRBD2|TRBJ2-7|once|TRBV28
CASSPPGSGSEQYF
TGTGCCAGCAGTCCCCCGGGTAGCGGGAGCGAGCAGTACTTC
>TRBD2|TRBJ2-5|many|TRBV7-2
CASSLGLAQETQYF
TGTGCCAGCAGTCTTGGACTAGCCCAAGAGACCCAGTACTTC
>NA|TRBJ2-3|NA|TRBV6-2/TRBV6-3
CASSYSSRKDTQYF
TGTGCCAGCAGTTACTCGTCCCGCAAAGATACGCAGTATTTT